Below are 21 T cell receptor beta chains sequenced from a single sample in a study of blood T cell repertoires in COVID-19 (dated by TCRdb to between 2020 and 2021). Preparation of the library involved the immunoSEQ multiplex PCR assay. Not all clones reach the TCRdb copy of this immuneACCESS table, which keeps in-frame sequences only. Checked studies attribute under half of the gap to unresolved V genes and leave the rest unexplained. Present in this sample are roughly 180,000 clones, around 88% of which were seen just once. About 9.6% of the sample is in the top ten clones. Sequencing input: PBMCs or T cells enriched from blood (not recorded which). These receptors originate from a woman under 40 who had recovered from COVID-19.

V is TRBV6-5 and J is TRBJ1-5, with a weak D call TRBD1 (5 bases). Trimming took off 5 bases at V and 5 bases at J, with 16 bases between the two ends. The CDR3 is 15 amino acids. Germline CDR1 reads MNHEY; CDR2 reads SVGAGI. The CDR3 is CASSRGSVGYQPQHF. For the CDR3, the DNA is TGTGCCAGCAGTCGGGGGTCGGTGGGGTATCAGCCCCAGCATTTT.

V and J are TRBV5-6 and TRBJ2-7, with 10 bases that match TRBD1. The CDR3 consists of 14 residues. Germline-derived CDR1 and CDR2 are SGHDT and YYEEEE. V shed 4 bases, J shed 4 bases, and the junction held 5 bases outside the gene matches. The CDR3: CASSKTGGKYEQYF. CDR3 bases: TGTGCCAGCAGCAAGACAGGGGGCAAATACGAGCAGTACTTC. Full variable domain (remainder filled in from reference TRBV5-6 and TRBJ2-7): DAGVTQSPTHLIKTRGQQVTLRCSPKSGHDTVSWYQQALGQGPQFIFQYYEEEERQRGNFPDRFSGHQFPNYSSELNVNALLLGDSALYLCASSKTGGKYEQYFGPGTRLTVT.

The chain recombines TRBV27 with TRBJ1-1; a weak D match, TRBD1 (6 bases). V shed 3 bases and J shed 0 bases, with 11 bases lying between them. Germline values: CDR1 MNHEY, CDR2 SMNVEV (reference sequence). This CDR3 contains 15 residues. For the CDR3, the DNA is TGTGCCAGCAGTTTCTCCGGGACATTGAACACTGAAGCTTTCTTT. Protein: CASSFSGTLNTEAFF.

This chain joins TRBV29-1 and TRBJ2-5; TRBD1 aligns across 7 bases. J gave up 7 bases and V 0 bases, and 5 bases lay outside the gene matches. Per the germline V gene, CDR1 is SQVTM and CDR2 is ANQGSEA. This CDR3 comprises 13 residues. CDR3 nucleotide sequence: TGCAGCGTTGAAGACACAGGGGATGGGACCCAGTACTTC. Amino acids: CSVEDTGDGTQYF.

The gene calls are TRBV24-1 and TRBJ2-7; D may be TRBD2 (5 bases). The CDR3 is 14 amino acids. Germline V gene sequence: CDR1 KGHDR, CDR2 SFDVKD. V lost 9 bases and J 0 bases, leaving 14 bases between the germline ends. The CDR3 reads CATRRGRSSYEQYF. In DNA, the CDR3 is TGTGCCACCCGTAGAGGGAGAAGCTCCTACGAGCAGTACTTC.

This chain joins TRBV7-9 and TRBJ2-3, with TRBD1 matching 7 bases. This CDR3 is built from 15 residues. Per germline, CDR1 SEHNR and CDR2 FQNEAQ (reference sequence). With 10 bases clipped from V and 0 bases from J, the junction kept 10 bases outside the gene matches. The CDR3: CATRPRGPSTDTQYF. Here the CDR3 DNA reads TGTGCCACCCGACCTAGGGGGCCCAGCACAGATACGCAGTATTTT.

The CDR3 here is CASREFASYEQYF. The CDR3 DNA sequence: TGTGCCAGCCGGGAGTTCGCCTCCTACGAGCAGTACTTC. The rearrangement joins TRBV7-8 to TRBJ2-7, with TRBD2 as a possible D gene (6 bases). This CDR3 spans 13 amino acids. CDR1 and CDR2 (germline): SGHVS, FQNEAQ. With 8 bases removed from V and 0 bases from J, the gap between germline ends came to 11 bases.

The chain carries TRBV27 and TRBJ1-5; no clear D. Deletions cut 4 bases from V and 5 bases from J, with 9 bases between. In germline, CDR1 is MNHEY, CDR2 SMNVEV (reference sequence). This CDR3 region has 13 residues. The CDR3, as DNA: TGTGCCAGCAGTTCCAGGTTAGATCAGCCCCAGCATTTT. Residues: CASSSRLDQPQHF.

V is TRBV14 and J is TRBJ2-1; the D gene is possibly TRBD2 (6 bases). In germline, CDR1 is SGHDN, CDR2 FVKESK. This CDR3 contains 14 residues. Trimming removed 5 bases at V and 8 bases at J, with 16 bases between. The DNA for the CDR3 is TGTGCCAGCAGCTTGCTTTGGGGGGTGGATGAGCAGTTCTTC. This translates into CASSLLWGVDEQFF.

This chain links TRBV2 with TRBJ2-2; 8 bases line up with TRBD2. Losses at the gene ends were 3 bases for V and 9 bases for J; bases not matched to a gene: 3. Germline CDR1 reads SNHLY; CDR2 reads FYNNEI. The CDR3 is made up of 13 amino acids. The CDR3 spells CASSDGGVRELFF. The CDR3 region has the DNA TGTGCCAGCAGTGACGGGGGGGTAAGGGAGCTGTTTTTT. Combining the CDR3 with reference TRBV2 and TRBJ2-2 gives the whole variable domain EPEVTQTPSHQVTQMGQEVILRCVPISNHLYFYWYRQILGQKVEFLVSFYNNEISEKSEIFDDQFSVERPDGSNFTLKIRSTKLEDSAMYFCASSDGGVRELFFGEGSRLTVL.

The chain has TRBV18 and TRBJ2-3; D is unresolved. The V gene lost 3 bases and the J gene lost 3 bases, with 7 bases spanning the gap. CDR1 is KGHSH, CDR2 LQKENI, per germline. This CDR3 is built from 13 residues. The CDR3 DNA reads TGTGCCAGCTCACCCCAGGAAACAGATACGCAGTATTTT. Protein: CASSPQETDTQYF.

The chain is built from TRBV20-1 and TRBJ2-7; tentatively, D is TRBD2 (5 bases). This CDR3 spans 12 amino acids. Per germline, CDR1 DFQATT and CDR2 SNEGSKA (reference sequence). The ends were cut back, 3 bases at V and 7 bases at J, with 13 bases in the middle. The CDR3 spells CSASLREKEQYF. The CDR3 nucleotides are TGCAGTGCTAGTTTGAGGGAAAAGGAGCAGTACTTC.

The V call is TRBV19, the J call TRBJ2-2, with D tentatively TRBD1 (6 bases). The CDR3 contains 15 residues. The germline V gene encodes CDR1 LNHDA and CDR2 SQIVND (reference sequence). The ends were cut back, 8 bases at V and 5 bases at J, with 18 bases in the middle. CDR3 DNA: TGTGCCAGTGTACAGGGACCGATATCGACCGGGGAGCTGTTTTTT. Translation gives CASVQGPISTGELFF.

J is TRBJ2-7 and V is TRBV25-1, with a possible D match to TRBD2 (5 bases). This CDR3 spans 15 amino acids. From germline, CDR1 is MGHDK and CDR2 SYGVNS. With 4 bases removed from V and 6 bases from J, the gap between germline ends came to 19 bases. This chain's CDR3 is CASSGSDRRRLEQYF. CDR3 in DNA: TGTGCCAGCAGTGGGTCGGACCGTCGGAGGCTCGAGCAGTACTTC.

The chain couples TRBV7-2 to TRBJ2-1; 14 bases match TRBD2. The trim removed 1 base at V and 9 bases at J, leaving 8 bases unmatched. The CDR3 contains 17 residues. Germline CDR1 is SGHTA and CDR2 is FQGNSA. CDR3: CASSLDRLAGGGGEQFF. Written as DNA, the CDR3 is TGTGCCAGCAGCTTAGATCGACTAGCGGGAGGGGGGGGTGAGCAGTTCTTC.

About this clone: Other nucleotide sequences from this sample produce the same CDR3. The genes are TRBV29-1 and TRBJ2-7; possible D gene TRBD2, 6 bases. The CDR3 has 15 amino acids. Deletions cut 0 bases from V and 1 base from J, with 13 bases between. CDR1 is SQVTM, CDR2 ANQGSEA, per germline. The CDR3 loop reads CSVEDPGRSSYEQYF. CDR3 nucleotide sequence: TGCAGCGTTGAAGATCCAGGGAGGAGTTCCTACGAGCAGTACTTC.

The rearrangement uses TRBV6-5 and TRBJ2-7; 10 bases align to TRBD2. The CDR3 totals 14 residues. The V and J ends lost 4 bases and 2 bases, in that order; junction bases with no gene match: 2. CDR1 MNHEY and CDR2 SVGAGI come from the germline V gene. CDR3 sequence reads: CASSWTSGTYEQYF. CDR3 nucleotide sequence: TGTGCCAGCAGTTGGACTAGCGGAACCTACGAGCAGTACTTC.

The V gene is TRBV10-3, the J gene TRBJ2-1; 8 positions match TRBD2. The CDR3 contains 15 residues. In germline, CDR1 is ENHRY, CDR2 SYGVKD. The J segment lost 5 bases and the V segment lost 3 bases, leaving 6 bases of the junction unmatched. The CDR3 DNA sequence: TGTGCCATCAGTGACCCCGGGACTAGGAACAATGAGCAGTTCTTC. Amino acids: CAISDPGTRNNEQFF.

The V gene is TRBV7-9, the J gene TRBJ2-3; 10 bases agree with TRBD1. Germline V gene lookup returns CDR1 SEHNR and CDR2 FQNEAQ (reference sequence). This CDR3 region has 16 residues. V shed 5 bases, J shed 5 bases, and the junction held 10 bases outside the gene matches. The CDR3 DNA sequence: TGTGCCAGCAGCCGAAGACAGGGGGCAGTTAGAGATACGCAGTATTTT. This gives the protein CASSRRQGAVRDTQYF.

This chain connects TRBV7-9 to TRBJ2-1; tentatively, D is TRBD2 (5 bases). CDR3 size: 13 residues. V lost 4 bases, J lost 4 bases, and 8 bases lay in between. Germline V lookup: CDR1 SEHNR, CDR2 FQNEAQ (reference sequence). CDR3 region: CASSSGLYNEQFF. The CDR3 DNA follows: TGTGCCAGCAGCTCCGGACTTTACAATGAGCAGTTCTTC.

The chain uses TRBV27 and TRBJ2-7; 12 bases agree with TRBD2. Germline-derived CDR1 and CDR2 are MNHEY and SMNVEV (reference sequence). The CDR3 consists of 16 residues. V dropped 6 bases and J dropped 3; count of bases not matched to a gene: 9. For the CDR3, the DNA is TGTGCCAGCAGCACCGGACTAGCGGGAAAGATCTACGAGCAGTACTTC. Its protein product is CASSTGLAGKIYEQYF.